The present T cell receptor beta chain was sequenced within a study of shared T cell receptors in the human thymus. TCRdb's copy holds only in-frame clones and misses some; the assay was immunoSEQ multiplex PCR. There are roughly 710,000 clones in the sample; 75% to 90% occur only once, and more than 0.01% lies in the top ten. Germline CDR1 and CDR2: SGHRS and YFSETQ. The CDR3 runs 14 residues. Between the trimmed V and J ends, which lost 0 bases and 1 base, there was a span of 7 bases. The sample was also reused in another study, on human thymus T cells. That study reports: Finnish infants who were healthy and having corrective surgery for congenital heart defects made up the donors. Corrective heart surgery yielded resections, and these provided the thymus tissue. V and J genes seemed to be used with bias in thymic and blood repertoires. In unrelated individuals, thymic repertoires overlapped highly, according to related research.

What was sequenced was thymocytes. This clonotype was obtained from a girl under three years old with a congenital heart defect. The rearrangement links TRBV5-1 to TRBJ2-5; no clear D. CDR3 nucleotides: TGCGCCAGCAGCTTGGTTCCAGTCCAAGAGACCCAGTACTTC. Amino acids: CASSLVPVQETQYF.